This T cell receptor beta chain comes out of a study of PD-1 blockade in classical Hodgkin lymphoma. A word on this clone: As yet, its antigen is unknown.

V was cut by 6 bases and J by 6 bases, with 14 bases left in between. This CDR3 is 13 amino acids long. The germline V gene encodes CDR1 MNHNS and CDR2 SASEGT. Profiled with immunoSEQ multiplex PCR; TCRdb holds only in-frame clones, not every one. The data hold about 11,000 clones, with around 75% observed a single time. All the patients suffered relapse after autologous stem cell transplantation, and brentuximab vedotin exposure differed. General study points: When set against healthy donors, newly diagnosed patients were reported to show lower baseline TCR diversity. Exclusion applied to patients who initiated nivolumab less than 1 year following ASCT.

The receptor was derived from a human donor with classical Hodgkin lymphoma. Sequencing was performed on peripheral blood mononuclear cells (PBMCs), taken at baseline. The chain carries TRBV6-1 and TRBJ1-2, with a possible D match to TRBD1 (6 bases). Written as DNA, the CDR3 is TGTGCCAGCAGCCAACAGGGAGGTGATGGCTACACCTTC. It codes for CASSQQGGDGYTF.